These T cell receptor beta chains were read from a single sample in a study of technical replicates of blood from a handful of donors. This table comes from immunoSEQ multiplex PCR, and its TCRdb copy is limited to in-frame clones, with some not included. The data contain tens of thousands of clones, 93% of them seen just once; the ten biggest clones take up 0.24%. Sequencing was carried out using T cells isolated from PBMCs. The receptors here all came from a human donor in good health. The CDR3 runs from the conserved cysteine through the conserved F or W. The order of the fields is V gene, J gene, CDR3 protein.

v_call: TRBV29-1; j_call: TRBJ2-3; cdr3_aa: CSVNSGGTSTDTQYF
v_call: TRBV4-2; j_call: TRBJ1-1; cdr3_aa: CASSQEVRSTEAFF
v_call: TRBV28; j_call: TRBJ1-2; cdr3_aa: CASSLRSILNYGYTF
v_call: TRBV7-9; j_call: TRBJ1-1; cdr3_aa: CASSPRRGPLENTEAFF
v_call: TRBV29-1; j_call: TRBJ2-1; cdr3_aa: CSVEETRNNEQFF
v_call: TRBV7-3; j_call: TRBJ2-7; cdr3_aa: CASSEQADLSYEQYF
v_call: TRBV6-5; j_call: TRBJ2-1; cdr3_aa: CASGLQAIYNEQFF
v_call: TRBV18; j_call: TRBJ2-4; cdr3_aa: CASSPPGLAKNIQYF
v_call: TRBV5-1; j_call: TRBJ2-2; cdr3_aa: CASSPQGEDTGELFF
v_call: TRBV15; j_call: TRBJ1-2; cdr3_aa: CATSRDRLDRAFEYGYTF
v_call: TRBV7-9; j_call: TRBJ2-5; cdr3_aa: CASSPRDREFKTQYF
v_call: TRBV19; j_call: TRBJ2-7; cdr3_aa: CASSIVGTVVYEQYF
v_call: TRBV19; j_call: TRBJ2-1; cdr3_aa: CASRETSGLHEQFF
v_call: TRBV9; j_call: TRBJ1-4; cdr3_aa: CASSTLGGFNEKLFF
v_call: TRBV2; j_call: TRBJ1-3; cdr3_aa: CASRSRTGANSGNTIYF
v_call: TRBV30; j_call: TRBJ2-7; cdr3_aa: CAWRDRGPDEQYF
v_call: TRBV9; j_call: TRBJ2-1; cdr3_aa: CASSVVRTELINEQFF
v_call: TRBV5-1; j_call: TRBJ2-1; cdr3_aa: CASSLRRAAYSYNEQFF
v_call: TRBV5-1; j_call: TRBJ2-3; cdr3_aa: CASSYGLAGEDTQYF
v_call: TRBV6-1; j_call: TRBJ1-5; cdr3_aa: CASSVTGGDQPQHF
v_call: TRBV19; j_call: TRBJ1-1; cdr3_aa: CASSSTGRNTEAFF
v_call: TRBV5-1; j_call: TRBJ2-1; cdr3_aa: CASSLEAGTYNEQFF
v_call: TRBV9; j_call: TRBJ1-6; cdr3_aa: CASSVESGGYNSPLHF
v_call: TRBV2; j_call: TRBJ2-7; cdr3_aa: CASSAEVTGSDEQYF
v_call: TRBV7-9; j_call: TRBJ2-1; cdr3_aa: CASSLGTGESYNEQFF
v_call: TRBV6-1; j_call: TRBJ1-4; cdr3_aa: CASSDRGLWEKLFF
v_call: TRBV6-5; j_call: TRBJ2-7; cdr3_aa: CASARGFQGYEQYF
v_call: TRBV5-5; j_call: TRBJ1-1; cdr3_aa: CASSLIRNTEAFF
v_call: TRBV25-1; j_call: TRBJ1-4; cdr3_aa: CASSDWDRENEKLFF
v_call: TRBV27; j_call: TRBJ2-1; cdr3_aa: CASSLFIGEDEQFF
v_call: TRBV25-1; j_call: TRBJ2-7; cdr3_aa: CASSRGGGNEQYF
v_call: TRBV7-8; j_call: TRBJ1-6; cdr3_aa: CASKITGEPSGSPLHF
v_call: TRBV6-5; j_call: TRBJ1-1; cdr3_aa: CASAGESTEAFF
v_call: TRBV10-3; j_call: TRBJ2-2; cdr3_aa: CALAISTTDLNTGELFF
v_call: TRBV5-1; j_call: TRBJ2-5; cdr3_aa: CASSLTGDGETQYF
v_call: TRBV7-2; j_call: TRBJ1-2; cdr3_aa: CASSFLQGFGYTF
v_call: TRBV5-1; j_call: TRBJ2-5; cdr3_aa: CASSPGLAGDWETQYF
v_call: TRBV4-1; j_call: TRBJ2-5; cdr3_aa: CASSQVGRETQYF
v_call: TRBV7-9; j_call: TRBJ1-2; cdr3_aa: CASSPKMGRGRGYTF
v_call: TRBV10-2; j_call: TRBJ1-1; cdr3_aa: CASSEQGDTEAFF
v_call: TRBV6-5; j_call: TRBJ2-7; cdr3_aa: CASSNGQGLQYF
v_call: TRBV5-1; j_call: TRBJ2-7; cdr3_aa: CASSLEGDPPYEQYF
v_call: TRBV19; j_call: TRBJ1-2; cdr3_aa: CASSIVLRDTNYGYTF
v_call: TRBV7-9; j_call: TRBJ1-6; cdr3_aa: CASSLTGQGYSPLHF
v_call: TRBV2; j_call: TRBJ2-4; cdr3_aa: CASSDKGAGKNIQYF
v_call: TRBV7-8; j_call: TRBJ2-3; cdr3_aa: CASSLSSGTDTQYF
v_call: TRBV7-8; j_call: TRBJ2-5; cdr3_aa: CASSPRVRERVETQYF
v_call: TRBV4-1; j_call: TRBJ1-4; cdr3_aa: CASSQESPPEKLFF
v_call: TRBV10-3; j_call: TRBJ2-3; cdr3_aa: CAISEQDTQYF
v_call: TRBV9; j_call: TRBJ2-1; cdr3_aa: CASSVTGSSYNEQFF
v_call: TRBV27; j_call: TRBJ2-2; cdr3_aa: CASSGTGLNTGELFF
v_call: TRBV18; j_call: TRBJ1-1; cdr3_aa: CASSPPLGGEGMNTEAFF
v_call: TRBV7-9; j_call: TRBJ2-1; cdr3_aa: CASSPLSGSTNEQFF